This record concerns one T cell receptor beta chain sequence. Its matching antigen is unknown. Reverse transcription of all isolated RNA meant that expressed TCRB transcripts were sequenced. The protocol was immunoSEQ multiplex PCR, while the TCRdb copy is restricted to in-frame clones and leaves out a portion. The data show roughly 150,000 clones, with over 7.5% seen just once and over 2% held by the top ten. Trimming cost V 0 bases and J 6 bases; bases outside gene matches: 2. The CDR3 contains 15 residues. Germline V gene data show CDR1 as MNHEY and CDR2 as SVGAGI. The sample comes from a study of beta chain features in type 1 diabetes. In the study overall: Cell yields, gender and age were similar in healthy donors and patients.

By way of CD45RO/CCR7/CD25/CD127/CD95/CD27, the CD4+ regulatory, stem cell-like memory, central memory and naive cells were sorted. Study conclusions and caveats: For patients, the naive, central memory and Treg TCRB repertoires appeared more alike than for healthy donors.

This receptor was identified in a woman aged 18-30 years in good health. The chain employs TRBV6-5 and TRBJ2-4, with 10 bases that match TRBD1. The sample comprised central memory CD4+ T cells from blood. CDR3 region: CASSYSWTGGNIQYF. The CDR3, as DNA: TGTGCCAGCAGTTACTCCTGGACAGGGGGAAACATTCAGTACTTC.